The 23 T cell receptor beta chains below come from one sample, sequenced in a study of blood T cells in healthy people across ages. PCR was performed a second time for 7 to 11 cycles using a sample-barcoded 5' primer and a J-beta primer mix. TCRdb re-derived calls from the 5' RACE reads in MiXCR, one entry per CDR3 protein. The table lists hundreds of thousands of distinct CDR3 sequences, 58% of them singletons, with roughly 22% in the top ten. Sequencing input: blood. These receptors were collected from a man aged 25 to 45 in good health.

The chain employs TRBV18 and TRBJ2-5; D gene unclear. Germline lookup yields CDR1 KGHSH and CDR2 LQKENI. CDR3 length equals 13 residues. Trimming pared 4 bases from V and 4 bases from J, leaving 10 bases between. CDR3 loop: CASSRQTGETQYF. The CDR3 DNA reads TGTGCCAGCTCACGCCAAACGGGAGAGACCCAGTACTTC.

V usage is TRBV3-1 and J usage is TRBJ1-4; D ambiguous. The length of the CDR3 is 15 residues. Looked up from germline, CDR1 is LGHDT and CDR2 is YNNKEL (reference sequence). V lost 0 bases and J 1 base, leaving 6 bases between the germline ends. Written as DNA, the CDR3 is TGTGCCAGCAGCCAAGACGTCAGAACTAATGAAAAACTGTTTTTT. Residues: CASSQDVRTNEKLFF. The full variable domain, with the rest looked up from reference TRBV3-1 and TRBJ1-4, is DTAVSQTPKYLVTQMGNDKSIKCEQNLGHDTMYWYKQDSKKFLKIMFSYNNKELIINETVPNRFSPKSPDKAHLNLHINSLELGDSAVYFCASSQDVRTNEKLFFGSGTQLSVL.

The rearrangement links TRBV20-1 to TRBJ2-7; D is possibly TRBD1 (6 bases). Germline values: CDR1 DFQATT, CDR2 SNEGSKA (reference sequence). The CDR3 consists of 13 residues. V lost 5 bases, J lost 3 bases, and 14 bases lay in between. The DNA of the CDR3 is TGCAGTGCTTTGGGGGCTGAGGGCTACGAGCAGTACTTC. Encoded protein: CSALGAEGYEQYF.

V usage is TRBV21-1 and J usage is TRBJ1-6. TRBV21-1 is a listed pseudogene. CDR3 length equals 13 residues. The CDR3 nucleotides read TGTGCCAGCAGCAAAGCGCGTAATTCACCCCTCCACTTT. It is translated as CASSKARNSPLHF.

The rearrangement links TRBV7-2 to TRBJ2-5; 7 bases fit TRBD1. The CDR3 spans 14 residues. Germline CDR1 is SGHTA and CDR2 is FQGNSA. After removal of 1 base from V and 11 bases from J, the junction contained 10 bases not matched to a gene. CDR3 bases: TGTGCCAGCAGCTTAGAAAGGGGGCTCGGGGAGCAGTACTTC. This encodes CASSLERGLGEQYF. Variable domain in full (rest from reference TRBV7-2 and TRBJ2-5): GAGVSQSPSNKVTEKGKDVELRCDPISGHTALYWYRQSLGQGLEFLIYFQGNSAPDKSGLPSDRFSAERTGGSVSTLTIQRTQQEDSAVYLCASSLERGLGEQYFGPGTRLLVL.

This clonotype has only a few counts. The chain has TRBV28 and TRBJ1-6; 7 bases match TRBD1. Trimming removed 6 bases from V and 3 bases from J; junction bases left unmatched: 8. CDR3 size: 16 residues. Germline-derived CDR1 and CDR2 are MDHEN and SYDVKM. The CDR3, as DNA: TGTGCCAGCAGCCATACAGGGGACTACTATAATTCACCCCTCCACTTT. Protein product: CASSHTGDYYNSPLHF.

The chain uses TRBV6-2 or TRBV6-3 and TRBJ2-3; D is possibly TRBD1 (6 bases). V dropped 5 bases and J dropped 3 bases, with 18 bases sitting between them. Germline assignment: CDR1 MNHEY and CDR2 SVGEGT. The CDR3 extends over 16 amino acids. CDR3: CASSNPQGRGTDTQYF. In DNA form, the CDR3 reads TGTGCCAGCAGTAACCCCCAGGGGCGAGGAACAGATACGCAGTATTTT.

This sequence joins TRBV29-1 and TRBJ2-7; D possibly corresponds to TRBD2 (6 bases). Germline values: CDR1 SQVTM, CDR2 ANQGSEA. Deletions cut 4 bases from V and 0 bases from J, with 10 bases between. The CDR3 is 13 amino acids. CDR3 bases: TGCAGCGTTGGGGACTTCAGCTCCTACGAGCAGTACTTC. Amino acid sequence: CSVGDFSSYEQYF.

The CDR3 bases are TGCAGCGTCCGTGAGATCCCCTACAATGAGCAGTTCTTC. It is translated as CSVREIPYNEQFF. J is TRBJ2-1 and V is TRBV29-1; D ambiguous. With 6 bases removed from V and 2 bases from J, the gap between germline ends came to 11 bases. This CDR3 comprises 13 residues. CDR1 and CDR2 from the germline V gene are SQVTM and ANQGSEA.

The chain is built from TRBV5-1 and TRBJ2-3, with D possibly being TRBD2 (5 bases). Trimming removed 5 bases at V and 1 base at J, with 14 bases between. From germline, CDR1 is SGHRS and CDR2 YFSETQ. The CDR3 consists of 15 residues. The CDR3: CASRDSLGGTDTQYF. As DNA, the CDR3 is TGCGCCAGCAGGGACTCTCTCGGTGGCACAGATACGCAGTATTTT.

This clonotype is a singleton in its sample. The chain employs TRBV28 and TRBJ2-4, with 8 nucleotides matching TRBD2. Germline V gene sequence: CDR1 MDHEN, CDR2 SYDVKM. This CDR3 is 14 amino acids long. After removal of 10 bases from V and 3 bases from J, the junction contained 8 bases not matched to a gene. This CDR3 reads CATRGGGIKNIQYF. For the CDR3, the DNA is TGTGCCACCCGGGGCGGGGGGATCAAAAACATTCAGTACTTC.

The V gene is TRBV4-3, the J gene TRBJ2-5, with D unclear. The CDR3 runs 17 residues. Trimming shortened V by 0 bases and J by 0 bases, and 14 bases separated the two germline ends. Germline CDR1 reads LGHNA; CDR2 reads YSLEER. CDR3 residues: CASSQEGSRLYQETQYF. Here the CDR3 DNA reads TGCGCCAGCAGCCAAGAGGGGTCGCGGCTGTACCAAGAGACCCAGTACTTC.

J is TRBJ1-2 and V is TRBV29-1; D ambiguous. The V end was cut by 0 bases, the J end by 8 bases, with 16 bases between. This CDR3 has 14 amino acids. In germline, CDR1 is SQVTM, CDR2 ANQGSEA. CDR3 sequence: CSVEESGYLGGYTF. The CDR3 DNA reads as TGCAGCGTTGAAGAGAGCGGATACCTTGGGGGCTACACCTTC.

CDR3 in amino acids: CSALSRLAGTYNEQFF. CDR3 coding DNA: TGCAGCGCACTTAGTCGACTAGCGGGGACCTACAATGAGCAGTTCTTC. V and J are TRBV29-1 and TRBJ2-1; 11 bases agree with TRBD2. Germline trimming cut 7 bases from V and 2 bases from J; bases unmatched to any gene: 10. Germline lookup yields CDR1 SQVTM and CDR2 ANQGSEA. The CDR3 runs 16 residues.

This clonotype was seen a handful of times. The CDR3 is CASSLWGWNEQYF. In nucleotides, the CDR3 is TGTGCCAGCAGTTTATGGGGGTGGAACGAGCAGTACTTC. This sequence joins TRBV28 and TRBJ2-7; D unclear. The CDR3 contains 13 residues. Germline CDR1 MDHEN, CDR2 SYDVKM. V lost 0 bases to trimming and J lost 5 bases, with 8 bases between them.

This clonotype was observed a few times. This chain joins TRBV2 and TRBJ2-7; D gene ambiguous. The germline V gene has CDR1 SNHLY and CDR2 FYNNEI. The CDR3 loop spans 12 amino acids. Trimming removed 4 bases at V and 5 bases at J, with 9 bases between. This CDR3 reads CASSVGFNEQYF. In DNA form, the CDR3 reads TGTGCCAGCAGTGTAGGCTTTAACGAGCAGTACTTC. The complete variable domain, with remaining parts taken from reference TRBV2 and TRBJ2-7, reads EPEVTQTPSHQVTQMGQEVILRCVPISNHLYFYWYRQILGQKVEFLVSFYNNEISEKSEIFDDQFSVERPDGSNFTLKIRSTKLEDSAMYFCASSVGFNEQYFGPGTRLTVT.

The chain uses TRBV10-3 and TRBJ2-5; TRBD1 matches at 7 bases. Trimming removed 2 bases from V and 5 bases from J; junction bases left unmatched: 5. The CDR3 runs 14 residues. Germline V lookup: CDR1 ENHRY, CDR2 SYGVKD. As DNA, the CDR3 is TGTGCCATCAGTGAGGCGACAGGGTCGGAGACCCAGTACTTC. Translated, it gives CAISEATGSETQYF.

For this clonotype: Germline and junction disagree at one end, which may indicate a read error. The rearrangement links TRBV11-1 to TRBJ2-1; either TRBD1 or TRBD2 may fit D (5 bases each). From germline, CDR1 is SGHAT and CDR2 FQDESV (reference sequence). The CDR3 consists of 15 residues. CDR3 loop: CASVFGTPAYNEQFF. As DNA, the CDR3 is TGTGCCAGCGTATTTGGGACCCCAGCCTACAATGAGCAGTTCTTT.

The CDR3 reads CSARAGLAASETQYF. The CDR3 DNA is TGCAGTGCTAGAGCGGGACTAGCGGCTTCAGAGACCCAGTACTTC. This chain joins TRBV20-1 and TRBJ2-5, with 11 bases matching TRBD2. V was pared by 1 base and J by 4 bases, with 5 bases of the junction left unmatched. Per germline, CDR1 DFQATT and CDR2 SNEGSKA (reference sequence). The CDR3 spans 15 residues.

This chain connects TRBV20-1 to TRBJ2-7; 8 positions agree with TRBD1. V lost 1 base to trimming and J lost 5 bases; unmatched junction nucleotides: 7. Germline lookup yields CDR1 DFQATT and CDR2 SNEGSKA (reference sequence). CDR3 length equals 14 residues. As DNA, the CDR3 is TGCAGTGCTAGAGTAGGCAGGGGGCGGGACGAGCAGTACTTC. This sequence encodes CSARVGRGRDEQYF.

The rearrangement links TRBV15 to TRBJ2-1; 9 bases are a match to TRBD1. This CDR3 has 16 amino acids. V lost 3 bases, J lost 7 bases, and 10 bases stayed unmatched. Per germline, CDR1 LNHNV and CDR2 YYDKDF (reference sequence). For the CDR3, the DNA is TGTGCCACCAGCAGGGACAGGGGCGGGGCCGTTAATGAGCAGTTCTTC. Protein: CATSRDRGGAVNEQFF.

The V and J genes are TRBV28 and TRBJ1-2; D unclear. Looked up from germline, CDR1 is MDHEN and CDR2 is SYDVKM. This CDR3 has 16 residues. V was trimmed by 5 bases and J by 2 bases, leaving 18 bases between them. CDR3 loop: CASSPLHARRNYGYTF. For the CDR3, the DNA is TGTGCCAGCAGTCCCCTCCACGCGCGACGGAACTATGGCTACACCTTC.

The rearrangement joins TRBV3-1 to TRBJ2-1, with 8 bases that match TRBD2. Looked up from germline, CDR1 is LGHDT and CDR2 is YNNKEL (reference sequence). The V gene end was trimmed by 1 base and the J gene end by 8 bases; junction bases not matched to a gene: 10. The CDR3 has 16 residues. The CDR3 bases are TGTGCCAGCAGCCAAGCGCCTAGCGGGCTTAAGGATGAGCAGTTCTTC. Translation: CASSQAPSGLKDEQFF.